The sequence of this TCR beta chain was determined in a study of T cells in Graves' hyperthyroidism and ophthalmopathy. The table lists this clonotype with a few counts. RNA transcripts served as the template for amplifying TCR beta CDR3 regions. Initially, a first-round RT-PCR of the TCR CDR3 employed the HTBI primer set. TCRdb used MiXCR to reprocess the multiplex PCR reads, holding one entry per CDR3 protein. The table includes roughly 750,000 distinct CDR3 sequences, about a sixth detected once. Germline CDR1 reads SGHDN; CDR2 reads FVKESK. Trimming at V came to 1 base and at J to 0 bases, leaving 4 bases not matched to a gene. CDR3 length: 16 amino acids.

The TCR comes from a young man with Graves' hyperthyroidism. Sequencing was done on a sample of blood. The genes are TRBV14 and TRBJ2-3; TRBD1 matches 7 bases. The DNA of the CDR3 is TGTGCCAGCAGCCAAGGGGGACAGATTAGCACAGATACGCAGTATTTT. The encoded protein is CASSQGGQISTDTQYF.